One T cell receptor beta chain is described in this entry. This clone turned up a few times. Its binding antigen is unknown. Base qualities are not at hand, and no much larger clone is one base apart. The germline V gene yields MGHDK for CDR1 and SYGVNS for CDR2. The junction shows trimming of 4 bases on V and 8 bases on J, plus 14 bases between the germline ends. The CDR3 has 13 amino acids, counting the end cysteine and phenylalanine. This entry keeps only the CDR3 DNA: 39 bases, framed from base 1. Collaborating institutions collected whole blood in K2EDTA tubes following their own protocols. Collaborator samples were shipped for TCRbeta analysis as frozen whole blood, isolated PBMCs, or DNA extracted from either sample type. TCRbeta CDR3 regions were amplified from genomic DNA by means of the immunoSEQ Assay, a bias-controlled multiplex PCR. The published analysis was carried out like this. The number of nucleated cells in each sample was estimated by amplification of reference gene primers within the assay. Sequence reads were collapsed and filtered to measure the absolute abundance of every unique TCRbeta CDR3 rearrangement. For each sample, productive Simpson clonality was calculated as the square root of Simpson's diversity index across productive rearrangements. TCRdb carries this immuneACCESS record with in-frame sequences only. Its versions omit some clonotypes, under half of them owing to an unresolved V gene in the studies checked, with the rest unexplained. That table is the source of V, J and clone size, and D and trimming were worked out from the DNA. A total of more than 50,000 clones appear in this sample, roughly 90% of them only once. The ten largest clones add up to approximately 3% of the sample.

The data were obtained in a study of blood T cell repertoires in COVID-19 (dated by TCRdb to about 2020). With respect to the entire study: Samples from collaborators originated in the United States, Italy and Spain and spanned both the acute and convalescent phases of COVID-19. The material from the prospective study consisted of cDNA or gDNA derived from T cells, B-cell-depleted T cells, or PBMCs. Subjects who had been exposed to COVID-19, were actively infected with it, or had recovered from it provided the deeply sampled blood TCRbeta repertoires that made up the dataset. The repertoires were made available in a free public database intended to serve as a resource for research on the immune response to SARS-CoV-2. The samples were drawn from the first 160 participants of the ongoing ImmuneRACE study and from 950 to 1,500 subjects provided by 6 global collaborators. The sample metadata nearly always contained a de-identified subject ID, COVID-19 status, age in years and sex. HLA class I and class II types, where available, came from metadata supplied by the sample provider rather than from assay-based typing. The study at large found these results: The amount of clinical and demographic metadata varied by source and participant and was provided uncurated.

The sample was peripheral blood. The chain was built from TRBV25-1 and TRBJ1-2; tentative D gene TRBD1, with 5 bases matching. The source is a human donor in a cohort sampled during active COVID-19. DNA sequence: TGTGCCAGCAGTGGCGGGGGGGAAGAAGGCTACACCTTC. It translates to CASSGGGEEGYTF.